This passage covers 13 T cell receptor beta chains from one sample sequenced in a study of T-cell reconstitution after alpha-beta-depleted transplantation in children. As it was prepared, the TCRbeta library received unique molecular identifiers. TCRdb called the PCR reads again in MiXCR, with one record for every CDR3 protein. The table lists over 150,000 distinct CDR3 sequences, roughly 7.1% of them singletons. The sequencing used PBMCs, collected before TCRalphabeta/CD19-depleted stem cell transplant. These receptors were collected from a boy under 10 years old with acute lymphoblastic leukemia, due to receive a stem cell transplant.

V usage is TRBV4-2 and J usage is TRBJ2-1; 14 bases match TRBD2. The CDR3 length is 16 residues. After removal of 4 bases from V and 8 bases from J, the junction contained 7 bases not matched to a gene. Germline V gene data show CDR1 as LGHNA and CDR2 as YNFKEQ. The CDR3 bases are TGTGCCAGCAGCCTCTTCGGGACTAGCGGGGGCGATGAGCAGTTCTTC. Translating it yields CASSLFGTSGGDEQFF.

The sample holds many counts of this clonotype. This chain links TRBV7-9 with TRBJ2-5, with a possible D match to TRBD1 (6 bases). The germline V and J ends were trimmed by 5 bases and 5 bases, with 18 bases remaining between them. The V gene's germline CDR1 is SEHNR and CDR2 FQNEAQ (reference sequence). The length of the CDR3 is 15 residues. The CDR3 DNA follows: TGTGCCAGCAGCCTAACAGTACAGGGACCCGAGACCCAGTACTTC. It encodes CASSLTVQGPETQYF. The variable domain in full, with the rest retrieved from reference TRBV7-9 and TRBJ2-5, is DTGVSQNPRHKITKRGQNVTFRCDPISEHNRLYWYRQTLGQGPEFLTYFQNEAQLEKSRLLSDRFSAERPKGSFSTLEIQRTEQGDSAMYLCASSLTVQGPETQYFGPGTRLLVL.

This clonotype occurred many times. The V call is TRBV10-3, the J call TRBJ2-5, with D perhaps matching TRBD1 or TRBD2 (6 bases each). V was pared by 8 bases and J by 5 bases, with 21 bases between. The germline gives CDR1 ENHRY, CDR2 SYGVKD. The CDR3 is 15 amino acids. This CDR3 reads CAIGGSRGALETQYF. For the CDR3, the DNA is TGTGCCATCGGAGGATCGAGGGGGGCATTGGAGACCCAGTACTTC.

This clonotype was observed a few times. The germline gene is not matched at one end of the junction; a read error may be the cause. The V gene is TRBV5-1, the J gene TRBJ1-2, with 7 bases that match TRBD1. This CDR3 has 15 residues. Germline V lookup: CDR1 SGHRS, CDR2 YFSETQ. For the CDR3, the DNA is TGCGCCAGCACCTTGGGAACAGGGGACGACTATGGCTACACCTTC. It is translated as CASTLGTGDDYGYTF. The variable domain in full, with the rest retrieved from reference TRBV5-1 and TRBJ1-2, is KAGVTQTPRYLIKTRGQQVTLSCSPISGHRSVSWYQQTPGQGLQFLFEYFSETQRNKGNFPGRFSGRQFSNSRSEMNVSTLELGDSALYLCASTLGTGDDYGYTFGSGTRLTVV.

The table lists this clonotype with many counts. The chain combines TRBV25-1 with TRBJ2-7; 9 bases map to TRBD1. The CDR3 is 15 amino acids. The germline gives CDR1 MGHDK, CDR2 SYGVNS. With V trimmed by 4 bases and J by 3 bases, 7 bases remained unmatched. In DNA, the CDR3 is TGTGCCAGCAGTGGTACCGGGACAGGGCTCTACGAGCAGTACTTC. As protein: CASSGTGTGLYEQYF.

The chain employs TRBV4-2 and TRBJ1-1, with D perhaps matching TRBD1 (5 bases). Trimming took 5 bases from V and 14 from J, leaving 15 bases between them. This CDR3 is built from 11 residues. Germline loops: CDR1 LGHNA, CDR2 YNFKEQ. CDR3 coding DNA: TGTGCCAGCAGCTTGGGGCTCCTCTTCTTCTTT. It yields the protein CASSLGLLFFF.

V is TRBV27 and J is TRBJ2-1; the D is unclear. Germline-derived CDR1 and CDR2 are MNHEY and SMNVEV (reference sequence). V was shortened by 2 bases and J by 6 bases, with 14 bases between the two germline ends. The CDR3 covers 15 residues. CDR3 in amino acids: CASSLELSWGNEQFF. The CDR3, as DNA: TGTGCCAGCAGTTTAGAGCTCAGTTGGGGCAATGAGCAGTTCTTC.

This clonotype was found many times. V usage is TRBV5-1 and J usage is TRBJ2-5; 9 bases agree with TRBD1. The CDR3 has 15 amino acids. The V gene end was trimmed by 3 bases and the J gene end by 5 bases; junction bases not matched to a gene: 8. From germline, CDR1 is SGHRS and CDR2 YFSETQ. The CDR3 protein is CASSSLQGARETQYF. The DNA for the CDR3 is TGCGCCAGCAGCTCTCTACAGGGGGCGAGGGAGACCCAGTACTTC.

This clonotype was recorded many times. The chain has TRBV9 and TRBJ2-7; 10 bases map to TRBD1. The germline V gene has CDR1 SGDLS and CDR2 YYNGEE. There are 15 residues in the CDR3. V lost 0 bases, J lost 3 bases, and 3 bases stayed unmatched. CDR3 sequence reads: CASSVGGQGVYEQYF. DNA for the CDR3: TGTGCCAGCAGCGTAGGCGGACAGGGGGTCTACGAGCAGTACTTC.

This clonotype was seen ten or more times. V usage is TRBV3-1 and J usage is TRBJ2-5; D may be TRBD1 (5 bases). Germline V CDR1 and CDR2: LGHDT, YNNKEL (reference sequence). This CDR3 is 14 amino acids long. The V end lost 6 bases, the J end lost 5 bases, and 16 bases lay between the germline ends. DNA for the CDR3: TGTGCCAGCAGTTTAGCAGGGCCCCGGGAGACCCAGTACTTC. Amino acids: CASSLAGPRETQYF.

This rearrangement joins TRBV29-1 to TRBJ1-1; tentative D call: TRBD1 (6 bases). Trimming stripped 3 bases from V and 1 base from J, with 9 bases between. Germline V lookup: CDR1 SQVTM, CDR2 ANQGSEA. The CDR3 sequence is 13 residues long. DNA of the CDR3: TGCAGCGTTGAGATACAGGGGAACACTGAAGCTTTCTTT. It codes for CSVEIQGNTEAFF. Full variable domain (outside the CDR3, taken from reference TRBV29-1 and TRBJ1-1): SAVISQKPSRDICQRGTSLTIQCQVDSQVTMMFWYRQQPGQSLTLIATANQGSEATYESGFVIDKFPISRPNLTFSTLTVSNMSPEDSSIYLCSVEIQGNTEAFFGQGTRLTVV.

This clonotype was counted many times. This chain connects TRBV29-1 to TRBJ1-4; D perhaps matches TRBD1 (5 bases). The germline gives CDR1 SQVTM, CDR2 ANQGSEA. Trimming left V 5 bases short and J 7 bases short, with 11 bases between. The CDR3 extends over 12 amino acids. CDR3 DNA: TGCAGCGTTAGCAGGGAAGGTGAAAAACTGTTTTTT. Amino acids: CSVSREGEKLFF.

This clonotype was counted ten times or more. The chain employs TRBV10-3 and TRBJ2-3; 10 positions agree with TRBD2. Germline V gives CDR1 ENHRY, CDR2 SYGVKD. The CDR3 is 15 residues long. Germline trimming cut 6 bases from V and 1 base from J; bases unmatched to any gene: 4. The CDR3 bases are TGTGCCATCAGCCTTAGCGGGGGGCGCACAGATACGCAGTATTTT. Its protein product is CAISLSGGRTDTQYF.